What follows is one T cell receptor beta chain and its context. This clonotype appeared a few times. What antigen it recognizes has not been identified. At one end the junction does not follow the germline gene, possibly because of a read error. Graves' hyperthyroidism was defined as stable when no progression to ophthalmopathy occurred over 18 months of follow-up. The hyperthyroidism patients were between 18 and 65 years old and newly diagnosed, with a disease duration of less than 2 months. The study excluded patients with uncontrolled infections, other autoimmune diseases, pregnancy or lactation. Diagnoses relied on clinical symptoms, serum thyroxine and TRAb, thyroid ultrasound and orbital computed tomography. Trizol reagent was used to extract total RNA, and RNA quality was then checked on an Agilent 2100 Bioanalyzer. For CDR1 and CDR2, the germline V gene (reference sequence) lists SSHAT and FNYEAQ. Including cysteine and phenylalanine, the CDR3 has 15 amino acids. Only the CDR3 region is kept as DNA, spanning 45 bases read in frame from base 1.

The TCR beta CDR3 regions were amplified from the RNA transcripts. The TCR CDR3 was subjected to a first round of RT-PCR using the HTBI primer set and the Qiagen OneStep RT-PCR kit. Libraries were constructed in a second round of multiplex PCR, after which size selection and purification were performed. The libraries were sequenced on an Illumina HiSeq2000 using paired-end 100 bp reads. In the source study's methods: Raw data were processed with SOAPnuke, discarding reads with adapters, uncalled bases, mean Phred below 15, or no exact constant-primer or identifier match. High-quality paired reads were merged using COPE v1.2.5, and each unique nucleotide sequence was defined as a clonotype. MiTCR v1.1 was used to align the clonotypes against IMGT TRBV, TRBD and TRBJ reference segments. The analysis was restricted to V-J combinations with a frequency above 0.0001, which together covered just over 99% of the repertoires. The TCS score was defined as F50 (clonal expansion) divided by E x V (chaos), with BLOSUM62-based TCRdist calculated between CDR3 peptides within each V-J. Welch's t-statistics and random forest reduced approximately 520 V-J features to 10 to 15, which were used in a naive Bayes classifier (R e1071). The public sequencing data were trimmed at Q25 with fastp and processed into clonotypes with MiXCR by TCRdb, which kept only in-frame beta chains. Records with the same CDR3 protein are collapsed into one entry carrying the most frequent genes and DNA. The V and J calls and clone size are TCRdb's, not the authors'. This sample is represented by approximately 590,000 distinct CDR3 sequences; 40% to 55% of them were singletons. The ten largest make up 8% to 8.5% of the sample.

The data derive from a study of T cells in Graves' hyperthyroidism and ophthalmopathy (dated by TCRdb to the late 2010s). About the study as a whole: To identify distinguishing TCR V-J signatures, a discovery cohort of around 100 patients was used, comprising 43 with Graves' ophthalmopathy and roughly 60 with stable Graves' hyperthyroidism. Thyroid tissue and blood T-cell repertoires from several Graves' hyperthyroidism patients were also compared in the study. An independent validation cohort of 18 to 20 hyperthyroidism patients and roughly 16 patients who later progressed to ophthalmopathy tested prospective prediction of ophthalmopathy. After sampling, hyperthyroidism patients received methimazole starting at 30 mg daily, and ophthalmopathy patients received high-dose intravenous methylprednisolone. For training and testing, the 100 or so patients in the discovery cohort were randomly divided in a 7:3 ratio. TCR Vbeta CDR3 sequencing of 140 or so peripheral blood samples (more than 40 ophthalmopathy, some 75 hyperthyroidism and roughly 17 progressor patients) is reported in the paper.

Beyond this particular receptor, the publication reports: In cross-validation, a model built on a 13 V-J signature told ophthalmopathy apart from stable hyperthyroidism with about 90% sensitivity and about 81% specificity, and in testing the same model reached 80%/75%. No statistical method was used to set the sample size in advance, and investigators knew the group allocation. Most expanded thyroid clonotypes (frequency above 0.001) were also detected in blood, suggesting blood repertoires may reflect thyroid immune responses. During validation, the model predicted progression to ophthalmopathy a median of approximately six months ahead of onset, with almost 71% sensitivity and about 75% specificity.

The sequence joins TRBV7-7 to TRBJ2-2, with 7 bases matching TRBD1. The sequenced material came from peripheral blood or thyroid tissue (not recorded which). This TCR derives from a woman aged 18 to 35 with Graves' hyperthyroidism. Donor details come from another sample of the same person, matched by shared clones. The nucleotide sequence is given as TGTGCTAGCAGCGAACAGGGGTCCTGGACCGGGGAGCTGTTTTTT. Its translation reads: CASSEQGSWTGELFF.